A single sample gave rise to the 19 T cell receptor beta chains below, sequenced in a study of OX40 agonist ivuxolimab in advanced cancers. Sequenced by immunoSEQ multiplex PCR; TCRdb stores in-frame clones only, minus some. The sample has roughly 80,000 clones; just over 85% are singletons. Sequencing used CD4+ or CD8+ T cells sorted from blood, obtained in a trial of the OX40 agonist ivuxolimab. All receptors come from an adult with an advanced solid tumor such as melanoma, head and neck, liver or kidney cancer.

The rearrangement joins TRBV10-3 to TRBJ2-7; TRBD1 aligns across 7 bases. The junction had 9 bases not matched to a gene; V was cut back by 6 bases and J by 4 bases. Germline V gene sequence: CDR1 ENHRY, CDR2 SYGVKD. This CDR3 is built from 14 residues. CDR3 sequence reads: CAIRTGRSDYEQYF. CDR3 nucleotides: TGTGCCATCAGGACAGGGCGAAGCGATTACGAGCAGTACTTC.

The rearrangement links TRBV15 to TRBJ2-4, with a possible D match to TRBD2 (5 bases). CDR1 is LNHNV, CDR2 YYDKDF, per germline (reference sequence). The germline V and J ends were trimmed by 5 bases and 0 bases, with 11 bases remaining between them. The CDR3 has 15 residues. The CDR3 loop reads CATSPRREAKNIQYF. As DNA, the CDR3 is TGTGCCACCAGCCCCCGCCGGGAAGCCAAAAACATTCAGTACTTC.

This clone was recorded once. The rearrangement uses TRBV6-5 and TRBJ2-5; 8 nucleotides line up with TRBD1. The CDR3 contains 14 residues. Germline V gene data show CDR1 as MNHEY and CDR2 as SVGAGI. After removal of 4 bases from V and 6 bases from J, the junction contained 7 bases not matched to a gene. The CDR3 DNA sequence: TGTGCCAGCAGTTTGACAGGGGTTGGGCAGACCCAGTACTTC. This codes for CASSLTGVGQTQYF.

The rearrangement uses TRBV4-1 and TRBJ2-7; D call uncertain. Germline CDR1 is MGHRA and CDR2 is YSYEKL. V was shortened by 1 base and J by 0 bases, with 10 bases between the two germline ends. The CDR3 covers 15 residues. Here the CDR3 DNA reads TGCGCCAGCAGCCAAGGCGAACATAACTCCTACGAGCAGTACTTC. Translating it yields CASSQGEHNSYEQYF.

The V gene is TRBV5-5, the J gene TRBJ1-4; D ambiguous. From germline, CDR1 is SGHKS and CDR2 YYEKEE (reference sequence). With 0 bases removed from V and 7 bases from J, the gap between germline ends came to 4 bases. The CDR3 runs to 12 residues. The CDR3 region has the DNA TGTGCCAGCAGCTTGGGGCGTGAAAAACTGTTTTTT. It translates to CASSLGREKLFF.

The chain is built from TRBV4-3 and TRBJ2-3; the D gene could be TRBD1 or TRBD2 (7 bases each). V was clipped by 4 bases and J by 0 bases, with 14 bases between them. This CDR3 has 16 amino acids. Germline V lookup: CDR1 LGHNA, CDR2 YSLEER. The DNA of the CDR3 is TGCGCCAGCAGCCTAGGGGAGGGGGCGAGCACAGATACGCAGTATTTT. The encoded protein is CASSLGEGASTDTQYF.

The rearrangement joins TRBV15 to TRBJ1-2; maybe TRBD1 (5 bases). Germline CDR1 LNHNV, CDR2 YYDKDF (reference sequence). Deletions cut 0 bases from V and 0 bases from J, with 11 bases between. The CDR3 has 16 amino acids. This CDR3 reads CATSRDPRVTNYGYTF. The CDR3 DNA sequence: TGTGCCACCAGCAGAGATCCCAGGGTGACTAACTATGGCTACACCTTC.

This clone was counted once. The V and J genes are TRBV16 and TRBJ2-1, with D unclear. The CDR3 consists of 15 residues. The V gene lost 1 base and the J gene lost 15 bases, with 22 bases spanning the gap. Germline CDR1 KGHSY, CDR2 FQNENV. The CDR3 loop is CASSQLMVESFNRFF. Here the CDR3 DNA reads TGTGCCAGCAGCCAATTGATGGTAGAGTCCTTTAATCGGTTCTTC.

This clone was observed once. The CDR3 loop reads CASSLGPSGGYEQYF. The CDR3, as DNA: TGCGCCAGCAGCTTGGGCCCCAGCGGGGGGTACGAGCAGTACTTC. The chain links TRBV5-1 to TRBJ2-7; 9 positions match TRBD2. After removal of 0 bases from V and 4 bases from J, the junction contained 5 bases not matched to a gene. The CDR3 spans 15 residues. The germline gives CDR1 SGHRS, CDR2 YFSETQ.

The CDR3 region is CASIPTVSGANVLTF. DNA of the CDR3: TGTGCCAGCATTCCGACAGTCTCTGGGGCCAACGTCCTGACTTTC. This sequence joins TRBV2 and TRBJ2-6; the D gene is possibly TRBD1 (5 bases). The CDR3 is made up of 15 amino acids. V lost 7 bases and J lost 0, with 10 bases in between. The germline CDR1 and CDR2 sequences are SNHLY and FYNNEI.

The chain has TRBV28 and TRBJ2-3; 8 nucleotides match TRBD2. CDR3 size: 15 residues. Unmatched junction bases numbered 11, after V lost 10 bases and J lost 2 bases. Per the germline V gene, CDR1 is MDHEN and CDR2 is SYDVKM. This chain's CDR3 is CATYSSGGNTDTQYF. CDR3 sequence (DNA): TGTGCCACCTACTCCAGCGGGGGTAACACAGATACGCAGTATTTT. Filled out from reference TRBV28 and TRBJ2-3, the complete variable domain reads DVKVTQSSRYLVKRTGEKVFLECVQDMDHENMFWYRQDPGLGLRLIYFSYDVKMKEKGDIPEGYSVSREKKERFSLILESASTNQTSMYLCATYSSGGNTDTQYFGPGTRLTVL.

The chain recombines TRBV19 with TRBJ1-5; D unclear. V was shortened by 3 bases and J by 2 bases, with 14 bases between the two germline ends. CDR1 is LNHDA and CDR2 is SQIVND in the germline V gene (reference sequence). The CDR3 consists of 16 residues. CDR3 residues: CASSIEALRGNQPQHF. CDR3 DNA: TGTGCCAGTAGTATTGAGGCACTGAGGGGCAATCAGCCCCAGCATTTT.

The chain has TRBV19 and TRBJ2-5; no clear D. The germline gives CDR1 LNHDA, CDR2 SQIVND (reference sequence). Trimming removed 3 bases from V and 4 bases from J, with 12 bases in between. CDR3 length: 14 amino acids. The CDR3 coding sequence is TGTGCCAGTAGTATTGGAACCTTGGGAGAGACCCAGTACTTC. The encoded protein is CASSIGTLGETQYF.

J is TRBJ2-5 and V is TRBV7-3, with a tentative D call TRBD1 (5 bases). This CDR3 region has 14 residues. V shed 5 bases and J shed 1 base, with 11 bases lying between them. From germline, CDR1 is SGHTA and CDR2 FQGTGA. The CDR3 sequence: CASSPGPIQETQYF. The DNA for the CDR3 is TGTGCCAGCAGCCCAGGGCCGATCCAAGAGACCCAGTACTTC.

CDR3: CASSYSRWVRNTEAFF. The CDR3 region has the DNA TGTGCCAGCAGTTACTCGAGGTGGGTCCGGAACACTGAAGCTTTCTTT. The chain joins TRBV6-5 to TRBJ1-1, with unresolved D. Per germline, CDR1 MNHEY and CDR2 SVGAGI. The CDR3 has 16 amino acids. Trimming pared 0 bases from V and 1 base from J, leaving 12 bases between.

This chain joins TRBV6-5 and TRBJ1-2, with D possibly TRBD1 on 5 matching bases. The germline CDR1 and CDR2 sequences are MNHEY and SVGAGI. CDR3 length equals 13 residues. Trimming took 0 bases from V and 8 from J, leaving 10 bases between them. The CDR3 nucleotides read TGTGCCAGCAGTTACTCGACAGTGGAAGGCTACACCTTC. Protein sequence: CASSYSTVEGYTF.

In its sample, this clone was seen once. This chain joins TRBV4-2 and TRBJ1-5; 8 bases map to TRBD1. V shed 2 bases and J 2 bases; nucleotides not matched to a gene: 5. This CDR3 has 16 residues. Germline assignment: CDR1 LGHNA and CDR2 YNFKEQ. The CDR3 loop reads CASSQSPTGGNQPQHF. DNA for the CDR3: TGTGCCAGCAGCCAAAGCCCGACAGGGGGCAATCAGCCCCAGCATTTT.

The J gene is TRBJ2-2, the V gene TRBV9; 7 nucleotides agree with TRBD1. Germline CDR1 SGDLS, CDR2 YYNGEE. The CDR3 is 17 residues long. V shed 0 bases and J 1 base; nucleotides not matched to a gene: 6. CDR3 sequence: CASSVVGRGLNTGELFF. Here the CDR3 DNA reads TGTGCCAGCAGCGTAGTAGGTAGGGGGCTGAACACCGGGGAGCTGTTTTTT.

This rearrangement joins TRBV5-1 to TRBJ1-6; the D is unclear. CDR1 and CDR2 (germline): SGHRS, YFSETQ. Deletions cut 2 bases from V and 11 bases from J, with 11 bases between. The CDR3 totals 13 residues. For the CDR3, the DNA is TGCGCCAGCAGCTTATCCGGTTTTCCACCCCTCCACTTT. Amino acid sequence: CASSLSGFPPLHF.